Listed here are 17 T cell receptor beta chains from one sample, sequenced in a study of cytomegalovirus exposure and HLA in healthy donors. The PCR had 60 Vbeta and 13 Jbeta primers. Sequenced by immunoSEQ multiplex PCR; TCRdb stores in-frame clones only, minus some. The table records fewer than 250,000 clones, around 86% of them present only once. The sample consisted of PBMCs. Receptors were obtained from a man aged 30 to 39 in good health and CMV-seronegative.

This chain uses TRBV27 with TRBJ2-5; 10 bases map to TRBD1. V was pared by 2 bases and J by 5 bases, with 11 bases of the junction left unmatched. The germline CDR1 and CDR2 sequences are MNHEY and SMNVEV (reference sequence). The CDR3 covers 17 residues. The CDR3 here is CASSLNGGQGLRETQYF. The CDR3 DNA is TGTGCCAGCAGTTTAAATGGGGGACAGGGGCTACGGGAGACCCAGTACTTC.

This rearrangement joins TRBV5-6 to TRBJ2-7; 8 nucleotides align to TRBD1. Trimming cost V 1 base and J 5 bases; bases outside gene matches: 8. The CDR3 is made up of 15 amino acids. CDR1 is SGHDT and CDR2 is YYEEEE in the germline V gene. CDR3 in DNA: TGTGCCAGCAGCTTGCGCAGGGGGCGCTTTGACGAGCAGTACTTC. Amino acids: CASSLRRGRFDEQYF.

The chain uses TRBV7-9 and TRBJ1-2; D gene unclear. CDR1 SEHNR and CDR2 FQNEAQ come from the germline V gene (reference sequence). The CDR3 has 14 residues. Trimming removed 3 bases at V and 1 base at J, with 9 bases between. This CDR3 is CASSFAGGNYGYTF. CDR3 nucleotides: TGTGCCAGCAGCTTCGCAGGTGGTAACTATGGCTACACCTTC.

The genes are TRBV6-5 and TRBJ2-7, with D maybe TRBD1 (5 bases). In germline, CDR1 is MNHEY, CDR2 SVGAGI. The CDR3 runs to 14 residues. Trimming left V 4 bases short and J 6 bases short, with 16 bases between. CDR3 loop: CASSWGRLASEQYF. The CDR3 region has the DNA TGTGCCAGCAGTTGGGGCCGGCTCGCGTCCGAGCAGTACTTC.

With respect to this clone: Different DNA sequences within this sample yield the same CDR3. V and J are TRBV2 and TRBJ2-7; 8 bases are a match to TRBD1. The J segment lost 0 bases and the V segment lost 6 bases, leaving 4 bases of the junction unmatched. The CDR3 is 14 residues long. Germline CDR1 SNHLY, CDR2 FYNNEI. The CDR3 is CASRAGQGSYEQYF. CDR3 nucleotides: TGTGCCAGCAGAGCTGGACAGGGCTCCTACGAGCAGTACTTC. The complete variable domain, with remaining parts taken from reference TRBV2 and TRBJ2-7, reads EPEVTQTPSHQVTQMGQEVILRCVPISNHLYFYWYRQILGQKVEFLVSFYNNEISEKSEIFDDQFSVERPDGSNFTLKIRSTKLEDSAMYFCASRAGQGSYEQYFGPGTRLTVT.

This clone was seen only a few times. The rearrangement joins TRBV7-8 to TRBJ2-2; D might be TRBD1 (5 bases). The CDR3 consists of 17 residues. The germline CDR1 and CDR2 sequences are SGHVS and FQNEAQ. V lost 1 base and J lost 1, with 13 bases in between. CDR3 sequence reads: CASSLVPRQGNTGELFF. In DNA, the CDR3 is TGTGCCAGCAGCTTAGTGCCGCGGCAGGGGAACACCGGGGAGCTGTTTTTT.

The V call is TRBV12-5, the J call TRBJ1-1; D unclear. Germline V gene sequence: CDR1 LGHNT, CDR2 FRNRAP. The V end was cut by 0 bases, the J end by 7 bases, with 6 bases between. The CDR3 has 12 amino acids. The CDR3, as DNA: TGTGCTAGTGGTTTGGTCCCGGGTGAAGCTTTCTTT. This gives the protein CASGLVPGEAFF.

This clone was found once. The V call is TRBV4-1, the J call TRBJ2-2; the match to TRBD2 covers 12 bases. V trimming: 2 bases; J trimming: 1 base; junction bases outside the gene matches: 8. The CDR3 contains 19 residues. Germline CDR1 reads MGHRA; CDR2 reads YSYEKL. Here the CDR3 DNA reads TGCGCCAGCAGCCAACATCAACCGGGACTAGCGGGGAACACCGGGGAGCTGTTTTTT. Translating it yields CASSQHQPGLAGNTGELFF.

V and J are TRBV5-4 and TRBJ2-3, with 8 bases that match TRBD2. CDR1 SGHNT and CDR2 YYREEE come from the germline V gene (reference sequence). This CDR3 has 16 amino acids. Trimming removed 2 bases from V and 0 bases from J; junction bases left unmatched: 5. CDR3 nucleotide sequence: TGTGCCAGCAGCTTCGAAGCGGGGGTTAGCACAGATACGCAGTATTTT. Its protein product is CASSFEAGVSTDTQYF.

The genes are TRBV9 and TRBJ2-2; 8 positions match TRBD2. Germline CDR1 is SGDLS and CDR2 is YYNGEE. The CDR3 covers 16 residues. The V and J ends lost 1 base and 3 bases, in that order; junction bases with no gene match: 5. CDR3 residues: CASSVRLAGYTGELFF. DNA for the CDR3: TGTGCCAGCAGCGTAAGGCTAGCGGGTTACACCGGGGAGCTGTTTTTT. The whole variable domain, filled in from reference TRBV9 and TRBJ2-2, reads DSGVTQTPKHLITATGQRVTLRCSPRSGDLSVYWYQQSLDQGLQFLIQYYNGEERAKGNILERFSAQQFPDLHSELNLSSLELGDSALYFCASSVRLAGYTGELFFGEGSRLTVL.

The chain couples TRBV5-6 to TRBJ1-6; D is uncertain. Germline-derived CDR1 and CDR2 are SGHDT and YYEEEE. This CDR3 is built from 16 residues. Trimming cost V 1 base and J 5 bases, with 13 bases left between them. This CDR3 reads CASSLLPGLDNSPLHF. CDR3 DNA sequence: TGTGCCAGCAGCTTGTTGCCGGGATTAGATAATTCACCCCTCCACTTT.

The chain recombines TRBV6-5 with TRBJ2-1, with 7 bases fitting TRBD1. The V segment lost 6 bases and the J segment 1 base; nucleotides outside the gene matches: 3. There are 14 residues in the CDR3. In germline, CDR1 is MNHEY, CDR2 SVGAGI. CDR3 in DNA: TGTGCCAGCAGGTACAGGGGATCCTACAATGAGCAGTTCTTC. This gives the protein CASRYRGSYNEQFF.

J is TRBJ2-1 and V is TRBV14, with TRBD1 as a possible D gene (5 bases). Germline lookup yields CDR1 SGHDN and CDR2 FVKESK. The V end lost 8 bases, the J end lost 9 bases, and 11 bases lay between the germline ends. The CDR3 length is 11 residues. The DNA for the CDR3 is TGTGCCAGCGCTACCCAGGGTGAGCAGTTCTTC. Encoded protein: CASATQGEQFF.

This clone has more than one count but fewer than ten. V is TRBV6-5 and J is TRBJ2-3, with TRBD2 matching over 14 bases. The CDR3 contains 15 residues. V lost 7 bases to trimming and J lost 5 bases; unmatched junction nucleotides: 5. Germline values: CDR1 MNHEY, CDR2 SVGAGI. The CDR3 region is CASNQGTSGGDTQYF. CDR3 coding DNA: TGTGCCAGCAATCAAGGGACTAGCGGGGGAGATACGCAGTATTTT.

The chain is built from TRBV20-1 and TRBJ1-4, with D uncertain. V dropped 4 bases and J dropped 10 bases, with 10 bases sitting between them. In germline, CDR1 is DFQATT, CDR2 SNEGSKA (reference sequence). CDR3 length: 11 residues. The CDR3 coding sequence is TGCAGTGCTACTAGTTTAGGAAAACTGTTTTTT. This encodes CSATSLGKLFF.

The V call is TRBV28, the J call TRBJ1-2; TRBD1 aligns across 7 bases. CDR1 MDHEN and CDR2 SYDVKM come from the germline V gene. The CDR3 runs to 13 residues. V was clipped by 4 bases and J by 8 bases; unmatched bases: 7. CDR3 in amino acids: CASSSEGGWGYTF. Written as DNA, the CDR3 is TGTGCCAGCAGTTCAGAAGGGGGCTGGGGCTACACCTTC.

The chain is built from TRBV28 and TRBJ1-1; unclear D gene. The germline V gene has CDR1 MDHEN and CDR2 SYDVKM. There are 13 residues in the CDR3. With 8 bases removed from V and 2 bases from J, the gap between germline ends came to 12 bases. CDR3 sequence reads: CASLPVGNTEAFF. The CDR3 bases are TGTGCCAGCCTCCCCGTCGGTAACACTGAAGCTTTCTTT.